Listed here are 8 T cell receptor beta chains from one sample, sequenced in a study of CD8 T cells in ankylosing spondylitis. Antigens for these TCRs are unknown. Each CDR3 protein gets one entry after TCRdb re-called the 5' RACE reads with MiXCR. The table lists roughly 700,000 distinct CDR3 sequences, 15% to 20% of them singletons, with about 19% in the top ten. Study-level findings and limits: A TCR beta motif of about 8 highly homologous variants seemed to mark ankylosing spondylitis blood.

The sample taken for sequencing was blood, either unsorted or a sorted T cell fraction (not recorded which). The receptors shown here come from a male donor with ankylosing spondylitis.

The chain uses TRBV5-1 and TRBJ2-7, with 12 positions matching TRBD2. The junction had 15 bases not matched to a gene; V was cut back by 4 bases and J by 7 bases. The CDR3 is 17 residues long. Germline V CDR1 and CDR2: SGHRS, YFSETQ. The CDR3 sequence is CASSRDLLAGGPKEQYF. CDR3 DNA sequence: TGCGCCAGCAGCAGAGACCTCCTAGCGGGGGGGCCGAAGGAGCAGTACTTC.

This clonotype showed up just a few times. CDR3: CASSGARGGPYNEQFF. CDR3 DNA sequence: TGTGCCAGCAGTGGAGCCCGGGGGGGCCCCTACAATGAGCAGTTCTTC. The chain recombines TRBV2 with TRBJ2-1; TRBD2 matches 8 bases. Unmatched junction bases numbered 7, after V lost 4 bases and J lost 2 bases. In germline, CDR1 is SNHLY, CDR2 FYNNEI. The CDR3 spans 16 residues.

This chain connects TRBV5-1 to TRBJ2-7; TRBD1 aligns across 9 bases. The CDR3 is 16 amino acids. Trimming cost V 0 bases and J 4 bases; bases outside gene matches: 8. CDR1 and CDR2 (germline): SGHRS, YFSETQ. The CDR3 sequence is CASSLGFGQGPYEQYF. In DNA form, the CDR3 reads TGCGCCAGCAGCTTGGGATTCGGACAGGGGCCGTACGAGCAGTACTTC. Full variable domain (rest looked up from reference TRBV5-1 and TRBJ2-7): KAGVTQTPRYLIKTRGQQVTLSCSPISGHRSVSWYQQTPGQGLQFLFEYFSETQRNKGNFPGRFSGRQFSNSRSEMNVSTLELGDSALYLCASSLGFGQGPYEQYFGPGTRLTVT.

CDR3 sequence reads: CASSLAPAGGRRNEKLFF. The DNA for the CDR3 is TGTGCCAGCAGCTTAGCGCCGGCAGGGGGGCGGCGTAATGAAAAACTGTTTTTT. The chain joins TRBV7-2 to TRBJ1-4; 7 bases align to TRBD1. The CDR3 spans 18 residues. In germline, CDR1 is SGHTA, CDR2 FQGNSA. J was trimmed by 4 bases and V by 0 bases; bases with no gene match: 11.

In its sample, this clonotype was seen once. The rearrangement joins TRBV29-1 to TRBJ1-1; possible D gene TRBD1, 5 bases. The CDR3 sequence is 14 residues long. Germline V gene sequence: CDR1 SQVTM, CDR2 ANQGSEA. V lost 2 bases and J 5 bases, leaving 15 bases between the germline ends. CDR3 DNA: TGCAGCGTTGAAAGAGGGGCAGGGCGAACTGAAGCTTTCTTT. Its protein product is CSVERGAGRTEAFF.

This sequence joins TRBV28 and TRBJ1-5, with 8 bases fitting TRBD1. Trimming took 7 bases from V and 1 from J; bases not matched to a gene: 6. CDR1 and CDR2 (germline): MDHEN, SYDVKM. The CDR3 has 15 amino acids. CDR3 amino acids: CASKPDRVSNQPQHF. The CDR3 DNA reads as TGTGCCAGCAAACCGGACAGGGTGAGCAATCAGCCCCAGCATTTT.

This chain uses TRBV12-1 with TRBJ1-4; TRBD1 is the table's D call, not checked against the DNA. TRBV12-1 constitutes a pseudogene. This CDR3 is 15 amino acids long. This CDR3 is CASSPWTATNEKLFF. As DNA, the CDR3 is TGTGCCAGCAGCCCCTGGACAGCAACTAATGAAAAACTGTTTTTT.

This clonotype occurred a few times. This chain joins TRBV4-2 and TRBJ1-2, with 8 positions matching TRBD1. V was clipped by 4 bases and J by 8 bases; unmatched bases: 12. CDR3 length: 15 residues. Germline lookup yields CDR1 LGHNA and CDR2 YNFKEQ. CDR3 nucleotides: TGTGCCAGCAGCCGAGAGACAGGGGAGGAGGAGGGCTACACCTTC. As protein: CASSRETGEEEGYTF.